These T cell receptor beta chains were read from a single sample in a study of CD8 T cells in ankylosing spondylitis. Via MiXCR, TCRdb re-called the 5' RACE reads, giving one row per CDR3 protein. The top ten hold around 17% of the sample, which has 390,000 or so distinct CDR3 sequences, 20% to 25% seen once. The sample consisted of blood, either unsorted or a sorted T cell fraction (not recorded which). The receptors here all came from a male donor with ankylosing spondylitis. Each CDR3 is given with its conserved first and last residue. The D gene is left open where the match is weak. The size field is filled for only some rows; it gives once, few, many or a size class.

>TRBV28|few|TRBJ2-7|NA
TGTGCCACCCTGGGGACGGCCGAGCAGTACTTC
CATLGTAEQYF
>TRBV29-1|few|TRBJ2-1|NA
TGCAGCGTTGGTTCCTGGAGCTCCTACAATGAGCAGTTCTTC
CSVGSWSSYNEQFF
>TRBV6-5|NA|TRBJ2-3|TRBD1
TGTGCCAGCAGGGACCAGGGGGCATCTCAGTATTTT
CASRDQGASQYF
>TRBV18|few|TRBJ2-5|TRBD2
TGTGCCAGCTCATACACTAGCGGGAGACGGGAGACCCAGTACTTC
CASSYTSGRRETQYF
>TRBV11-2|few|TRBJ2-2|NA
TGTGCCAGCAGCTTAGTCAGGGTCGGGGAGCTGTTTTTT
CASSLVRVGELFF
>TRBV5-1|few|TRBJ2-7|TRBD2
TGCGCCAGCAGCTCAACTGAGACTAGCGGGAGGAGGTACGAGCAGTACTTC
CASSSTETSGRRYEQYF
>TRBV9|NA|TRBJ1-2|TRBD1
TGTGCCAGCAGCCTTGGGACAGGGAATAACTATGGCTACACCTTC
CASSLGTGNNYGYTF
>TRBV18|NA|TRBJ1-6|TRBD1
TGTGCCAGCTCACCACTTCCCCAGGGGGCTGAATCACCCCTCCACTTT
CASSPLPQGAESPLHF
>TRBV24-1|NA|TRBJ2-7|NA
TGTGCCGTCCACAGTCTGTTCGAGCAGTACTTC
CAVHSLFEQYF
>TRBV9|few|TRBJ1-1|NA
TGTGCCAGCAGCGTAGCTACAGGCAACGAAGCTTTCTTT
CASSVATGNEAFF
>TRBV7-8|NA|TRBJ2-1|TRBD2
TGTGCCAGCAGCTTATTGTTCGGGGGGGACTACAATGAGCAGTTCTTC
CASSLLFGGDYNEQFF
>TRBV5-1|few|TRBJ1-1|NA
TGCGCCAGCAGCTTGGAGGCAGGGAGTGAAGCTTTCTTT
CASSLEAGSEAFF
>TRBV12-3/TRBV12-4|NA|TRBJ1-5|NA
TGTGCCAGCAGTTTCAAGGCAGGAGAGTATCAGCCCCAGCATTTT
CASSFKAGEYQPQHF
>TRBV11-2|NA|TRBJ1-2|NA
TGTGCCAGCAGCTTAGGGACACACTATGGCTACACCTTC
CASSLGTHYGYTF
>TRBV3-1|few|TRBJ2-1|NA
TGTGCCAGCAGCCCAAAGGAACTAGCAAGTTACAATGAGCAGTTCTTC
CASSPKELASYNEQFF
>TRBV20-1|few|TRBJ1-3|NA
TGCAGTGCCTTACATTTCGGAGGAAACACCATATATTTT
CSALHFGGNTIYF
>TRBV11-2|few|TRBJ2-3|NA
TGTGCCAGCAGCTCCCGGAGATCGGACAGAAGCACAGATACGCAGTATTTT
CASSSRRSDRSTDTQYF
>TRBV5-6|NA|TRBJ2-3|TRBD1
TGTGCCAGCAGCAAGACAGGGAACGGGGATACGCAGTATTTT
CASSKTGNGDTQYF
>TRBV4-3|NA|TRBJ2-5|TRBD2
TGCGCCAGTTCGGGCTCCTTAGCGGGAGGAGGAGAGACCCAGTACTTC
CASSGSLAGGGETQYF
>TRBV10-2|few|TRBJ1-1|NA
TGCGCCAGCAGAGACACCGGGGGACACACTGAAGCTTTCTTT
CASRDTGGHTEAFF
>TRBV5-6|many|TRBJ2-2|NA
TGTGCCAGCAGCTTCACCGGGGAGCTGTTTTTT
CASSFTGELFF
>TRBV15|few|TRBJ2-3|TRBD2
TGTGCCACCAGCAGACCGCCGGGACTAGCGTACACAGATACGCAGTATTTT
CATSRPPGLAYTDTQYF
>TRBV10-3|NA|TRBJ1-1|NA
TGTGCCATCAGTGAGTCGACCGCGGAGGCTTTCTTT
CAISESTAEAFF
>TRBV3-1|few|TRBJ2-3|TRBD1
TGTGCCAGCAGCCACCAAGGGGGCACAGGTACGCAGTATTTT
CASSHQGGTGTQYF
>TRBV25-1|NA|TRBJ1-6|NA
TGTGCCAGCAGTGATGGGGTTCCGATCAATTCACCCCTCCACTTT
CASSDGVPINSPLHF
>TRBV29-1|NA|TRBJ1-4|NA
TGCAGCGCGACGGTTGGGGTACGAGGAGAAAAACTGTTTTTT
CSATVGVRGEKLFF
>TRBV5-4|many|TRBJ2-1|NA
TGTGCCAGCAGCTTGCACAGCCAAACCTACAATGAGCAGTTCTTC
CASSLHSQTYNEQFF
>TRBV5-1|few|TRBJ1-1|TRBD1
TGCGCCAGCAGCTGGACAGGGGAGACTGAAGCTTTCTTT
CASSWTGETEAFF
>TRBV12-3/TRBV12-4|NA|TRBJ2-1|TRBD2
TGTGCCAGCAGTCATCCTAGCGGCCCAAGCAATGAGCAGTTCTTC
CASSHPSGPSNEQFF
>TRBV7-9|few|TRBJ1-2|NA
TGTGCCAGCAGCTCTCCAGAGAACTATGGCTACACCTTC
CASSSPENYGYTF
>TRBV7-9|NA|TRBJ1-3|NA
TGTGCCAGCAGCTTTAACAGGGCTGGAAACACCATATATTTT
CASSFNRAGNTIYF